This is a list of T cell receptor beta chains from one sample in a study of blood T cell repertoires in COVID-19. Profiling relied on immunoSEQ multiplex PCR, and the TCRdb table lists in-frame clones only, not all of them. The data contain 200,000 or so clones, 81% of them singletons. Specimen: peripheral blood. Receptor source: a woman of 80 years or more with COVID-19, enrolled during active disease. Each CDR3 is given with its conserved first and last residue. A D gene is named only where the DNA matches it firmly. Only some rows state a clone size, as once, few, many or a class for expanded clones.

>.|.|TRBV24-1|TRBJ2-3
CATSDFPGAGTQYF
TGTGCCACCAGTGATTTCCCAGGTGCCGGTACGCAGTATTTT
>many|.|TRBV7-2|TRBJ2-1
CASSSMSSYNEQFF
TGTGCCAGCAGCTCGATGAGCTCCTACAATGAGCAGTTCTTC
>once|.|TRBV3-1/TRBV3-2|TRBJ1-2
CASTSGTSYGYTF
TGTGCCAGCACCTCCGGGACAAGCTATGGCTACACCTTC
>.|TRBD1|TRBV30|TRBJ1-2
CAWSTGGGGYTF
TGTGCCTGGAGCACAGGGGGCGGTGGCTACACCTTC
>.|.|TRBV5-1|TRBJ1-1
CASSLGELGAEAFF
TGCGCCAGCAGCTTGGGAGAACTGGGGGCGGAAGCTTTCTTT
>.|TRBD2|TRBV11-2|TRBJ2-2
CASSFPVLAVTGELFF
TGTGCCAGCAGCTTTCCAGTACTAGCGGTAACCGGGGAGCTGTTTTTT
>.|TRBD1|TRBV5-4|TRBJ1-2
CASSSGQGWIGYTF
TGTGCCAGCAGCTCGGGACAGGGGTGGATTGGCTACACCTTC
>.|.|TRBV29-1|TRBJ1-1
CSVERDWQTEAFF
TGCAGCGTTGAGAGGGACTGGCAGACTGAAGCTTTCTTT
>.|TRBD1|TRBV19|TRBJ1-1
CASSPTGGRPEAFF
TGTGCCAGTAGCCCGACAGGGGGCCGTCCTGAAGCTTTCTTT
>.|.|TRBV3-1/TRBV3-2|TRBJ2-6
CASSPRISGANVLTF
TGTGCCAGCAGCCCCCGTATCTCTGGGGCCAACGTCCTGACTTTC
>.|TRBD2|TRBV29-1|TRBJ2-1
CSVDGLAGGPGYNEQFF
TGCAGCGTTGATGGACTAGCGGGGGGGCCTGGTTACAATGAGCAGTTCTTC
>.|TRBD1|TRBV4-3|TRBJ1-2
CASSQEKAGGFGYTF
TGCGCCAGCAGCCAAGAGAAGGCAGGGGGGTTTGGCTACACCTTC
>.|.|TRBV5-1|TRBJ1-3
CASSFTGISSGNTIYF
TGCGCCAGCAGCTTTACAGGGATCTCCTCTGGAAACACCATATATTTT
>few|.|TRBV27|TRBJ2-7
CASSPGWIHEQYF
TGTGCCAGCAGTCCAGGGTGGATCCACGAGCAGTACTTC
>.|TRBD1|TRBV28|TRBJ1-5
CASSKHGQGNQPQHF
TGTGCCAGCAGTAAACACGGACAGGGTAATCAGCCCCAGCATTTT
>.|TRBD2|TRBV27|TRBJ2-7
CASSLRSGSPYEQYF
TGTGCCAGCAGTTTACGAAGCGGGAGCCCCTACGAGCAGTACTTC
>.|TRBD1|TRBV10-1|TRBJ2-7
CARPLGQVHDEQYF
TGCGCCAGACCCTTGGGACAGGTACACGACGAGCAGTACTTC
>.|.|TRBV7-2|TRBJ1-6
CASSPNIGRVDSPLHF
TGTGCCAGCAGCCCAAACATAGGGAGGGTTGATTCACCCCTCCACTTT
>.|.|TRBV19|TRBJ2-1
CASSIIPGGGNNEQFF
TGTGCCAGTAGTATAATTCCCGGCGGCGGTAACAATGAGCAGTTCTTC
>.|.|TRBV7-9|TRBJ1-1
CASSLDAGGGGTEAFF
TGTGCCAGCAGCTTAGACGCAGGCGGAGGTGGCACTGAAGCTTTCTTT
>.|.|TRBV6-5|TRBJ2-1
CASSYRAAGEQFF
TGTGCCAGCAGTTACCGGGCGGCGGGTGAGCAGTTCTTC
>.|.|TRBV9|TRBJ1-5
CASSVGSGNQPQHF
TGTGCCAGCAGCGTAGGTTCCGGCAATCAGCCCCAGCATTTT
>.|.|TRBV24-1|TRBJ2-1
CATVAGPYNEQFF
TGTGCCACCGTCGCGGGACCTTACAATGAGCAGTTCTTC
>once|.|TRBV25-1|TRBJ1-2
CASSGSNYGYTF
TGTGCCAGCTCGGGATCTAACTATGGCTACACCTTC
>.|TRBD1|TRBV3-1/TRBV3-2|TRBJ1-2
CASSPQGAWYGYTF
TGTGCCAGCAGCCCACAGGGGGCTTGGTATGGCTACACCTTC
>.|TRBD1|TRBV9|TRBJ2-5
CASSVGQGEETQYF
TGTGCCAGCAGCGTGGGACAGGGCGAAGAGACCCAGTACTTC
>.|.|TRBV6-5|TRBJ1-1
CASSYLGARGTEAFF
TGTGCCAGCAGTTACTTGGGGGCGAGGGGCACTGAAGCTTTCTTT
>.|.|TRBV20-1|TRBJ2-1
CSARWEMKKFF
TGCAGTGCTAGGTGGGAGATGAAGAAGTTCTTC
>.|.|TRBV4-1|TRBJ2-7
CASSQYPGARNYEQYF
TGCGCCAGCAGCCAATACCCGGGAGCGAGAAACTACGAGCAGTACTTC
>.|.|TRBV12-3/TRBV12-4|TRBJ1-5
CASSFASRPQHF
TGTGCCAGCAGTTTCGCCTCGAGGCCCCAGCATTTT
>.|.|TRBV2|TRBJ2-2
CASSSRAGGTGELFF
TGTGCCAGCAGCTCGAGGGCCGGCGGCACCGGGGAGCTGTTTTTT
>.|.|TRBV21-1|TRBJ1-1
CASRERGRVGEAFF
TGTGCCAGCAGGGAAAGGGGGAGGGTTGGTGAAGCTTTCTTT
>.|TRBD2|TRBV4-2|TRBJ2-1
CASSQEWGLAGSRYNEQFF
TGTGCCAGCAGCCAAGAATGGGGACTAGCGGGATCGAGATACAATGAGCAGTTCTTC
>.|.|TRBV21-1|TRBJ1-5
CASSTSPRGNQPQHF
TGTGCCAGCAGCACGAGCCCGAGGGGCAATCAGCCCCAGCATTTT
>.|.|TRBV2|TRBJ2-7
CASSDWGGSYEQYF
TGTGCCAGCAGTGATTGGGGCGGCTCCTACGAGCAGTACTTC